A single sample is the source of the 18 T cell receptor beta chains below, sequenced in a study of blood T cells in healthy people across ages. A J-beta primer mix and a sample-barcoded 5' primer were used in a second PCR of about 7 to 12 cycles. MiXCR was run by TCRdb on the 5' RACE reads, yielding one entry per CDR3 protein. The profile shows 450,000 to 700,000 distinct CDR3 sequences, roughly 29% of them singletons. Specimen: blood. These receptors all stem from a woman between 65 and 79 years old in good health.

This clonotype was counted only a few times. V usage is TRBV6-6 and J usage is TRBJ2-7; D is unresolved. The length of the CDR3 is 13 residues. Germline loops: CDR1 MNHNY, CDR2 SVGAGI (reference sequence). The V end was cut by 6 bases, the J end by 2 bases, with 11 bases between. CDR3 DNA: TGTGCCAGCAGGAACAGTGCCGCCTACGAGCAGTACTTC. Amino acid sequence: CASRNSAAYEQYF.

Turning to this clonotype: Since a much larger clone is just one base distant, this may be a read error. The chain uses TRBV7-2 and TRBJ2-1; no clear D. The J call is doubtful: the DNA matches TRBJ2-5 better. The CDR3 is 11 amino acids. Germline V gene lookup returns CDR1 SGHTA and CDR2 FQGNSA. For the CDR3, the DNA is TGTGCCAGCGGGAAACAAGAGACCCAGTACTTC. It encodes CASGKQETQYF.

The J gene is TRBJ2-5, the V gene TRBV12-5; the D gene could be TRBD1 or TRBD2 (6 bases each). With 0 bases removed from V and 5 bases from J, the gap between germline ends came to 10 bases. The germline gives CDR1 LGHNT, CDR2 FRNRAP. The CDR3 covers 14 residues. The CDR3, as DNA: TGTGCTAGTGGTTTGGTGGGGGGCGCGGAGACCCAGTACTTC. Translation gives CASGLVGGAETQYF. Complete variable domain (other parts from reference TRBV12-5 and TRBJ2-5): DARVTQTPRHKVTEMGQEVTMRCQPILGHNTVFWYRQTMMQGLELLAYFRNRAPLDDSGMPKDRFSAEMPDATLATLKIQPSEPRDSAVYFCASGLVGGAETQYFGPGTRLLVL.

V and J are TRBV27 and TRBJ2-2; 11 bases align to TRBD2. V lost 6 bases and J lost 8; bases outside the gene matches: 14. Per the germline V gene, CDR1 is MNHEY and CDR2 is SMNVEV (reference sequence). This CDR3 spans 17 amino acids. The CDR3 protein is CASRSGVAGGRTGELFF. In DNA form, the CDR3 reads TGTGCCAGCAGGTCTGGGGTAGCGGGGGGGCGAACTGGGGAGCTGTTTTTT.

This clonotype was seen a handful of times. The V call is TRBV6-1, the J call TRBJ2-2; 9 bases are shared with TRBD1. V dropped 7 bases and J dropped 7; count of bases not matched to a gene: 10. The CDR3 runs to 15 residues. CDR1 and CDR2 (germline): MNHNS, SASEGT. The CDR3 nucleotides are TGTGCCAGCAATTCCCGGGACAGGGCGGACGGGGAGCTGTTTTTT. Protein sequence: CASNSRDRADGELFF.

This clonotype was observed a handful of times. The chain has TRBV5-5 and TRBJ1-2, with D perhaps matching TRBD1 (5 bases). V was clipped by 0 bases and J by 6 bases, with 12 bases between them. CDR3 length: 14 residues. From germline, CDR1 is SGHKS and CDR2 YYEKEE (reference sequence). CDR3 nucleotide sequence: TGTGCCAGCAGCTTGGCGGCCAGGGTGGATGGCTACACCTTC. Residues: CASSLAARVDGYTF.

There are a few counts of this clonotype. The V and J genes are TRBV24-1 and TRBJ2-5; possibly TRBD2 for D (5 bases). This CDR3 contains 13 residues. Germline V CDR1 and CDR2: KGHDR, SFDVKD. Trimming left V 3 bases short and J 11 bases short, with 15 bases between. CDR3 region: CATSDLRIWEQYF. The CDR3 DNA follows: TGTGCCACCAGTGATCTGCGGATCTGGGAGCAGTACTTC.

The V call is TRBV20-1, the J call TRBJ1-2, with TRBD1 matching over 10 bases. V dropped 3 bases and J dropped 4; count of bases not matched to a gene: 2. This CDR3 is 13 amino acids long. Germline V gives CDR1 DFQATT, CDR2 SNEGSKA (reference sequence). Here the CDR3 reads CSASDRGPYGYTF. CDR3 coding DNA: TGCAGTGCTAGTGACAGGGGGCCCTATGGCTACACCTTC.

A remark on this clonotype: Germline and junction disagree at one end, which may indicate a read error. The rearrangement links TRBV5-5 to TRBJ2-5; D gene unclear. The germline V gene encodes CDR1 SGHKS and CDR2 YYEKEE (reference sequence). The CDR3 extends over 15 amino acids. The DNA of the CDR3 is TGTGCCAGCAGTTTGGGCCAGCAAAATGTCGAGACCCAGTACTTC. This codes for CASSLGQQNVETQYF.

Concerning this clonotype: Sequence at one end of the junction differs from germline and may be a read error. The CDR3 sequence: CTSNLQGADTQYF. In DNA, the CDR3 is TGTACCAGCAACTTACAGGGGGCTGATACGCAGTATTTT. The V and J genes are TRBV7-2 and TRBJ2-3, with TRBD1 matching over 9 bases. Germline-derived CDR1 and CDR2 are SGHTA and FQGNSA. The CDR3 runs 13 residues.

The chain uses TRBV29-1 and TRBJ1-2; D perhaps matches TRBD1 (5 bases). V was shortened by 7 bases and J by 6 bases, with 15 bases between the two germline ends. This CDR3 has 12 residues. Germline CDR1 SQVTM, CDR2 ANQGSEA. The CDR3 is CSGYGTRDGYTF. DNA of the CDR3: TGCAGCGGTTATGGGACCCGTGATGGCTACACCTTC.

This clonotype was seen a few times. The chain is built from TRBV5-1 and TRBJ2-4; D gene ambiguous. The germline V gene has CDR1 SGHRS and CDR2 YFSETQ. V lost 4 bases and J lost 0, with 11 bases in between. The CDR3 consists of 15 residues. CDR3 nucleotide sequence: TGCGCCAGCAGCCCAGCCGTGGAAGCCAAAAACATTCAGTACTTC. Translated: CASSPAVEAKNIQYF. The full variable domain, in which reference TRBV5-1 and TRBJ2-4 provide the parts outside the CDR3, is KAGVTQTPRYLIKTRGQQVTLSCSPISGHRSVSWYQQTPGQGLQFLFEYFSETQRNKGNFPGRFSGRQFSNSRSEMNVSTLELGDSALYLCASSPAVEAKNIQYFGAGTRLSVL.

The CDR3 reads CASSPNFGGWDEQYF. As DNA, the CDR3 is TGTGCCAGCAGCCCCAATTTCGGGGGGTGGGACGAGCAGTACTTC. The genes are TRBV7-9 and TRBJ2-7, with 7 bases lining up with TRBD2. The CDR3 consists of 15 residues. Per germline, CDR1 SEHNR and CDR2 FQNEAQ (reference sequence). V shed 5 bases, J shed 5 bases, and the junction held 12 bases outside the gene matches.

J is TRBJ1-4 and V is TRBV19; D not certain. Looked up from germline, CDR1 is LNHDA and CDR2 is SQIVND (reference sequence). Trimming stripped 4 bases from V and 3 bases from J, with 9 bases between. This CDR3 is built from 14 residues. CDR3 sequence: CASSNFPSNEKLFF. The DNA of the CDR3 is TGTGCCAGTAGTAATTTCCCCTCTAATGAAAAACTGTTTTTT.

This clonotype was counted a few times. The CDR3 region is CASSYQVGRVNEKLFF. The CDR3, as DNA: TGTGCCAGCAGTTACCAAGTAGGCAGGGTTAATGAAAAACTGTTTTTT. V and J are TRBV6-5 and TRBJ1-4; TRBD1 is a possible D gene (5 bases). Germline V gene data show CDR1 as MNHEY and CDR2 as SVGAGI. The CDR3 is 16 residues long. V was trimmed by 2 bases and J by 4 bases, leaving 14 bases between them.

This clonotype has a handful of counts. The chain recombines TRBV19 with TRBJ2-3; unclear D gene. CDR3 size: 15 residues. Germline loops: CDR1 LNHDA, CDR2 SQIVND (reference sequence). V lost 1 base and J 1 base, leaving 9 bases between the germline ends. In nucleotides, the CDR3 is TGTGCCAGTAGTATAGGAGGCAGTCGCACAGATACGCAGTATTTT. Translated: CASSIGGSRTDTQYF.

This clonotype has just a few counts. This sequence joins TRBV6-2 or TRBV6-3 and TRBJ2-3; D not certain. Per the germline V gene, CDR1 is MNHEY and CDR2 is SVGEGT. V gave up 6 bases and J gave up 8 bases, with 12 bases separating them. CDR3 length equals 12 residues. The CDR3 region is CASRPLPGTQYF. For the CDR3, the DNA is TGTGCCAGCAGACCCCTTCCCGGTACGCAGTATTTT.

This clonotype was seen ten or more times. The chain recombines TRBV5-1 with TRBJ2-3, with D unclear. Germline CDR1 is SGHRS and CDR2 is YFSETQ. V lost 2 bases and J lost 5, with 18 bases in between. The CDR3 loop spans 16 amino acids. The CDR3, as DNA: TGCGCCAGCAGCTTTTCGGGTGGGCCGGCCCAAGATACGCAGTATTTT. The encoded protein is CASSFSGGPAQDTQYF.